These 12 T cell receptor beta chains were sequenced from one sample in a study of cytomegalovirus exposure and HLA in healthy donors. 60 Vbeta and 13 Jbeta primers were used in PCR. Assay: immunoSEQ multiplex PCR; the TCRdb copy retains only in-frame clones and omits some. The table has 150,000 to 200,000 clones, roughly 77% seen once. Sequences were obtained from PBMCs. Receptors were obtained from a woman between 50 and 59 years old in good health and CMV-seronegative.

The chain uses TRBV5-1 and TRBJ2-1; a possible D gene is TRBD1 (6 bases). Germline values: CDR1 SGHRS, CDR2 YFSETQ. The length of the CDR3 is 14 residues. Trimming shortened V by 1 base and J by 5 bases, and 10 bases separated the two germline ends. The CDR3 sequence is CASSLTGIDNEQFF. The DNA for the CDR3 is TGCGCCAGCAGCTTGACAGGGATTGACAATGAGCAGTTCTTC.

This clone was seen just once. This chain uses TRBV18 with TRBJ1-1; the match to TRBD1 covers 12 bases. V lost 9 bases, J lost 0 bases, and 8 bases stayed unmatched. This CDR3 has 16 residues. Germline CDR1 KGHSH, CDR2 LQKENI. The CDR3 loop is CASSTGTGGLNTEAFF. Written as DNA, the CDR3 is TGTGCCAGTTCAACCGGGACAGGGGGCTTGAACACTGAAGCTTTCTTT.

The chain couples TRBV28 to TRBJ2-1, with D perhaps matching TRBD2 (5 bases). V was cut by 0 bases and J by 6 bases, with 9 bases left in between. Germline CDR1 and CDR2: MDHEN and SYDVKM. The CDR3 spans 14 residues. CDR3 DNA: TGTGCCAGCAGTTTATGGGCGGGTGGCAATGAGCAGTTCTTC. Translating it yields CASSLWAGGNEQFF.

The CDR3 sequence is CASSQTGYTEAFF. Here the CDR3 DNA reads TGCGCCAGCAGCCAGACAGGGTACACTGAAGCTTTCTTT. This chain joins TRBV4-3 and TRBJ1-1, with 7 bases lining up with TRBD1. After removal of 3 bases from V and 3 bases from J, the junction contained 1 base not matched to a gene. The CDR3 sequence is 13 residues long. CDR1 and CDR2 (germline): LGHNA, YSLEER.

This chain joins TRBV7-6 and TRBJ1-3; 8 bases match TRBD1. The germline V gene has CDR1 SGHVS and CDR2 FNYEAQ. With 6 bases clipped from V and 2 bases from J, the junction kept 9 bases outside the gene matches. The length of the CDR3 is 16 residues. In nucleotides, the CDR3 is TGTGCCAGCAGGGATAACAGGGGGTTGGCTGGAAACACCATATATTTT. Amino acid sequence: CASRDNRGLAGNTIYF.

This sequence joins TRBV11-3 and TRBJ2-3; 9 bases are shared with TRBD1. V was pared by 2 bases and J by 11 bases, with 8 bases of the junction left unmatched. From germline, CDR1 is SGHNT and CDR2 YENEEA. The CDR3 extends over 14 amino acids. Here the CDR3 DNA reads TGTGCCAGCAGCTTATTGGGGACAGGGATGGAGCAGTATTTT. Amino acids: CASSLLGTGMEQYF.

V gene TRBV19 combines with J gene TRBJ2-7; 7 positions match TRBD1. The CDR3 is 14 residues long. The germline V gene encodes CDR1 LNHDA and CDR2 SQIVND (reference sequence). J was trimmed by 2 bases and V by 5 bases; bases with no gene match: 6. DNA of the CDR3: TGTGCCAGTAGTCTCTCAGGGGGACCCTACGAGCAGTACTTC. It encodes CASSLSGGPYEQYF.

CDR3 residues: CASTKQVEAFF. Here the CDR3 DNA reads TGTGCCAGCACCAAACAGGTTGAGGCTTTCTTT. This chain connects TRBV6-6 to TRBJ1-1, with D perhaps TRBD1 (5 bases). Germline CDR1 reads MNHNY; CDR2 reads SVGAGI (reference sequence). The ends were cut back, 7 bases at V and 11 bases at J, with 14 bases in the middle. The CDR3 is made up of 11 amino acids.

This clone showed up just once. Sequence at one end of the junction differs from germline and may be a read error. The gene calls are TRBV28 and TRBJ1-2; possibly TRBD1 for D (6 bases). CDR1 and CDR2 (germline): MDHEN, SYDVKM. The CDR3 has 12 residues. The CDR3 DNA reads as TGTGCCAGCAGTTTATATTCGACAGGTCCAAGCTTC. Translating it yields CASSLYSTGPSF.

This clone turned up a few times. Different DNA sequences within this sample yield the same CDR3. V and J are TRBV28 and TRBJ1-3; D is unresolved. This CDR3 region has 13 residues. Germline CDR1 MDHEN, CDR2 SYDVKM. V lost 9 bases and J lost 4, with 13 bases in between. This CDR3 reads CASRPGSGNTIYF. DNA for the CDR3: TGTGCCAGTAGGCCGGGGTCAGGAAACACCATATATTTT.

The chain employs TRBV10-3 and TRBJ1-2; no firm D call. Looked up from germline, CDR1 is ENHRY and CDR2 is SYGVKD. Trimming took off 2 bases at V and 1 base at J, with 5 bases between the two ends. The CDR3 is 13 amino acids. The chain's CDR3 is CAISEGSNYGYTF. The DNA of the CDR3 is TGTGCCATCAGTGAGGGCAGTAACTATGGCTACACCTTC.

V is TRBV7-9 and J is TRBJ2-5; the match to TRBD2 covers 10 bases. Germline CDR1 SEHNR, CDR2 FQNEAQ (reference sequence). V was pared by 2 bases and J by 2 bases, with 2 bases of the junction left unmatched. The CDR3 contains 15 residues. This CDR3 is CASSLLAGEQETQYF. The CDR3 region has the DNA TGTGCCAGCAGCTTACTAGCGGGGGAGCAAGAGACCCAGTACTTC.